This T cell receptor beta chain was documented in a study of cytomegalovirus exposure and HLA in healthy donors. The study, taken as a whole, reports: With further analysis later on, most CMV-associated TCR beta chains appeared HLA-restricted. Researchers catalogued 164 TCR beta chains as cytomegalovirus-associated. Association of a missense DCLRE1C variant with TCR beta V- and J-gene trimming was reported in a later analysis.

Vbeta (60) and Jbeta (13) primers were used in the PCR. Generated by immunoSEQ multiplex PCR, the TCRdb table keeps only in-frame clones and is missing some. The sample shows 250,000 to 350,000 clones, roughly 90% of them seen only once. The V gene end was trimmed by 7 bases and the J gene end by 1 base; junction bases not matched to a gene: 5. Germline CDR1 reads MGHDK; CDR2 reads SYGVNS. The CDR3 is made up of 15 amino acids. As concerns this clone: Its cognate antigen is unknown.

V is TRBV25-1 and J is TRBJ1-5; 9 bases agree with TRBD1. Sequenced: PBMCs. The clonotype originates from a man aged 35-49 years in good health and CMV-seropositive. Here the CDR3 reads CASKKDRGSNQPQHF. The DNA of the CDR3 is TGTGCCAGCAAAAAGGACAGGGGCAGCAATCAGCCCCAGCATTTT.